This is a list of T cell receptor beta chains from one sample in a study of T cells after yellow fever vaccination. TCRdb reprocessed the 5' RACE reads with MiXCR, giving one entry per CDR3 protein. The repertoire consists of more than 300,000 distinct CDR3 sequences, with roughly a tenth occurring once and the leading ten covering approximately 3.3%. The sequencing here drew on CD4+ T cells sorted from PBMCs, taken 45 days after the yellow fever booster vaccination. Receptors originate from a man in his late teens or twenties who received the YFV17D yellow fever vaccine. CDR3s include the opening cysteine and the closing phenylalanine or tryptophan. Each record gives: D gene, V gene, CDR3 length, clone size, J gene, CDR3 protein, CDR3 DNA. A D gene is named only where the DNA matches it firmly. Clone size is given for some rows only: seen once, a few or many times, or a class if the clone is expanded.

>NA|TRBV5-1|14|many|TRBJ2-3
CASMRGPSTDTQYF
TGCGCCAGCATGAGGGGCCCTAGCACAGATACGCAGTATTTT
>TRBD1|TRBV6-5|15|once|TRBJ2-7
CASSSPGQGTVEQYF
TGTGCCAGCAGTTCACCGGGACAGGGGACGGTCGAGCAGTACTTC
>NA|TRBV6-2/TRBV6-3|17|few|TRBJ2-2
CASSRWPGLGDTGELFF
TGTGCCAGCAGCCGCTGGCCGGGACTTGGGGACACCGGGGAGCTGTTTTTT
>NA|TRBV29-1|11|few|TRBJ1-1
CSGGPDTEAFF
TGCAGCGGGGGGCCAGACACTGAAGCTTTCTTT
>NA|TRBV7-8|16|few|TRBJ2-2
CASRRTWGRNTGELFF
TGTGCCAGCAGACGGACGTGGGGACGCAACACCGGGGAGCTGTTTTTT
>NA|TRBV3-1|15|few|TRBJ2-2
CASSPGTHNTGELFF
TGTGCCAGCAGCCCCGGGACACACAACACCGGGGAGCTGTTTTTT
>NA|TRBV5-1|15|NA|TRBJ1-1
CASSLLTAMNTEAFF
TGCGCCAGCAGCTTACTGACAGCCATGAACACTGAAGCTTTCTTT
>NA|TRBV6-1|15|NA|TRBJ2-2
CASSALGLVSGELFF
TGTGCCAGCAGTGCCCTCGGCCTAGTAAGTGGGGAGCTGTTTTTT
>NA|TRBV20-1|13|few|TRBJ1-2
CSARVISGYGYTF
TGCAGTGCTAGGGTCATTTCAGGCTATGGCTACACCTTC
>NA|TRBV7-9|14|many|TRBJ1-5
CASSSGSQGLAQHF
TGTGCCAGCAGCTCCGGGTCCCAGGGTCTGGCCCAGCATTTT
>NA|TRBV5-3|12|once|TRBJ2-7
CARSPLGYEQYF
TGTGCCAGAAGTCCGCTCGGTTACGAGCAGTACTTC
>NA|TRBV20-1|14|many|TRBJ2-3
CSAIRGVGTDTQYF
TGCAGTGCTATAAGGGGGGTGGGCACAGATACGCAGTATTTT
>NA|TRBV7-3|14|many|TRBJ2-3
CASSFGLSTDTQYF
TGTGCCAGCAGCTTCGGGCTTAGCACAGATACGCAGTATTTT
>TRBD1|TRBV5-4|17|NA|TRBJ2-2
CASSLGLGQGATGELFF
TGTGCCAGCAGCTTAGGTCTGGGACAGGGGGCGACCGGGGAGCTGTTTTTT
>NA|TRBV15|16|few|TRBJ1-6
CATSRDKGPGNSPLHF
TGTGCCACCAGCAGAGATAAAGGCCCCGGGAATTCACCCCTCCACTTT
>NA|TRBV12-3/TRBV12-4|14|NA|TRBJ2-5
CASRPRESVETQYF
TGTGCCAGCAGACCCAGGGAATCGGTGGAGACCCAGTACTTC
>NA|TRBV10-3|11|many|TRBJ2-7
CAIRSGREQYF
TGTGCCATCCGCTCAGGGCGCGAGCAGTACTTC
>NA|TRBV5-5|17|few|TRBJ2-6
CASSLQGVSSGANVLTF
TGTGCCAGCAGCTTGCAAGGTGTCTCATCTGGGGCCAACGTCCTGACTTTC
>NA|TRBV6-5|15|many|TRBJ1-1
CASRRSFDPRTEAFF
TGTGCCAGCAGGAGGTCTTTTGACCCGAGGACTGAAGCTTTCTTT
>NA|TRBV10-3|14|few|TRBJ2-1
CAIMEHLSYNEQFF
TGTGCCATCATGGAACACCTCTCCTACAATGAGCAGTTCTTC
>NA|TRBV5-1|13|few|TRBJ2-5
CASSSGAGETQYF
TGCGCCAGCAGCTCGGGGGCAGGAGAGACCCAGTACTTC
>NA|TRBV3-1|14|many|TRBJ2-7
CASSQGVPAYEQYF
TGTGCCAGCAGCCAAGGAGTCCCAGCCTACGAGCAGTACTTC